The clone carrying this T cell receptor beta chain has a handful of counts. These data belong to a study of T-cell reconstitution after alpha-beta-depleted transplantation in children. V was clipped by 5 bases and J by 7 bases, with 11 bases between them. The CDR3 consists of 13 residues. Unique molecular identifiers were incorporated into the prepared TCRbeta library. TCRdb redid the calling of the PCR reads with MiXCR, one entry per CDR3 protein. This repertoire shows about 980,000 distinct CDR3 sequences, around 30% found once; its top ten account for approximately 30%. The input for sequencing was PBMCs, mostly from graft donor cells, taken 360 days after TCRalphabeta/CD19-depleted stem cell transplant. This clonotype was obtained from a boy in the first two years of life who had a stem cell transplant for SCID, so the T cells may come from the graft donor. The rearrangement joins TRBV12-3 or TRBV12-4 to TRBJ2-2; D is undetermined. The CDR3 sequence is CASSLRFGGELFF. The DNA for the CDR3 is TGTGCCAGCAGTCTCAGATTCGGCGGGGAGCTGTTTTTT.